The rows below give T cell receptor beta chains drawn from one sample of a study of siplizumab effects on memory and regulatory T cells. Sequencing was performed with immunoSEQ multiplex PCR; in TCRdb, only in-frame clones are kept and a portion is missing. This table has about 100,000 clones, over 90% appearing once. Sequenced sample: non-Treg CD4+ T cells sorted from blood. These receptor sequences come from a human donor in good health. The CDR3 runs from the conserved cysteine through the conserved F or W. Each record gives: V gene, J gene, CDR3 protein.

V gene: TRBV18
J gene: TRBJ2-1
CDR3 protein: CASSTKTSGSGNEQFF

V gene: TRBV19
J gene: TRBJ2-1
CDR3 protein: CASSTSDRGHNEQFF

V gene: TRBV27
J gene: TRBJ2-2
CDR3 protein: CASSIGRTGFPGELFF

V gene: TRBV9
J gene: TRBJ2-2
CDR3 protein: CASSVNTGELFF

V gene: TRBV25-1
J gene: TRBJ2-1
CDR3 protein: CASTPSIVNEQFF

V gene: TRBV19
J gene: TRBJ1-4
CDR3 protein: CASSKQATNEKLFF

V gene: TRBV6-1
J gene: TRBJ1-2
CDR3 protein: CASSEGVGSLYGYTF

V gene: TRBV2
J gene: TRBJ2-5
CDR3 protein: CASSGLRKETQYF

V gene: TRBV7-9
J gene: TRBJ2-7
CDR3 protein: CASSYGTAVEQYF

V gene: TRBV9
J gene: TRBJ2-7
CDR3 protein: CASSGGGSYEQYF

V gene: TRBV7-2
J gene: TRBJ2-7
CDR3 protein: CASGLAGGRSYEQYF

V gene: TRBV28
J gene: TRBJ1-5
CDR3 protein: CASSLNAQPQHF

V gene: TRBV2
J gene: TRBJ1-2
CDR3 protein: CASSEDSYPSGYTF

V gene: TRBV5-8
J gene: TRBJ1-1
CDR3 protein: CASSDRASGTEAFF

V gene: TRBV28
J gene: TRBJ2-3
CDR3 protein: CASSLPGESTDTQYF

V gene: TRBV5-1
J gene: TRBJ2-6
CDR3 protein: CASSPDRGSGANVLTF

V gene: TRBV6-1
J gene: TRBJ2-3
CDR3 protein: CASSEASSVNTQYF

V gene: TRBV2
J gene: TRBJ2-7
CDR3 protein: CASYLTENSYEQYF

V gene: TRBV5-1
J gene: TRBJ2-5
CDR3 protein: CASSLAATGVPETQYF

V gene: TRBV6-5
J gene: TRBJ2-3
CDR3 protein: CASNSEFQDTQYF

V gene: TRBV7-9
J gene: TRBJ2-6
CDR3 protein: CASSLGSGRVSGANVLTF

V gene: TRBV27
J gene: TRBJ2-3
CDR3 protein: CASRPSSADTQYF

V gene: TRBV19
J gene: TRBJ2-7
CDR3 protein: CASSSGTYEQYF

V gene: TRBV28
J gene: TRBJ1-5
CDR3 protein: CASSSGTEKLFNQPQHF

V gene: TRBV19
J gene: TRBJ1-1
CDR3 protein: CASSIMTGNTEAFF

V gene: TRBV5-4
J gene: TRBJ2-7
CDR3 protein: CASSLLEISYEQYF

V gene: TRBV10-3
J gene: TRBJ2-7
CDR3 protein: CAISELAGDEQYF

V gene: TRBV9
J gene: TRBJ2-5
CDR3 protein: CASSVGGPQETQYF

V gene: TRBV28
J gene: TRBJ2-1
CDR3 protein: CASSLPPVGAVNEQFF

V gene: TRBV2
J gene: TRBJ2-3
CDR3 protein: CASSEMEGGTQYF

V gene: TRBV29-1
J gene: TRBJ2-1
CDR3 protein: CSVEERESYNEQFF

V gene: TRBV11-3
J gene: TRBJ2-3
CDR3 protein: CASSFQTGGTDTQYF

V gene: TRBV19
J gene: TRBJ2-2
CDR3 protein: CASSIGGGNTGELFF

V gene: TRBV11-3
J gene: TRBJ2-7
CDR3 protein: CASSSGTGYEQYF

V gene: TRBV30
J gene: TRBJ2-7
CDR3 protein: CAWSGGGLEYF

V gene: TRBV7-3
J gene: TRBJ2-6
CDR3 protein: CASSSSVSGANVLTF

V gene: TRBV2
J gene: TRBJ2-6
CDR3 protein: CAVGTGLGGANVLTF

V gene: TRBV10-1
J gene: TRBJ1-3
CDR3 protein: CASSDGFYGNTIYF

V gene: TRBV5-4
J gene: TRBJ1-1
CDR3 protein: CASSLRGSMNTEAFF

V gene: TRBV7-2
J gene: TRBJ2-2
CDR3 protein: CASSFPRSSGNTGELFF

V gene: TRBV9
J gene: TRBJ1-2
CDR3 protein: CASSVEAGGLGTHTF

V gene: TRBV10-1
J gene: TRBJ2-7
CDR3 protein: CANALGPGAPYEQYF

V gene: TRBV15
J gene: TRBJ2-5
CDR3 protein: CATSGKGTRETQYF

V gene: TRBV19
J gene: TRBJ2-4
CDR3 protein: CASSIREELAKNIQYF

V gene: TRBV28
J gene: TRBJ2-3
CDR3 protein: CASSLGYTQYF